One and the same sample provided the 10 T cell receptor beta chains below, sequenced in a study of type 1 regulatory T cells (dated by TCRdb to the early 2020s). The sequencer was an Illumina MiSeq. TCRdb cleaned the public reads at Q25 with fastp, built clones with MiXCR and kept in-frame beta chains. Each CDR3 protein gets just one entry, which takes the most common genes and DNA from the rows behind it. This sample gives about 68,000 distinct CDR3 sequences in total; roughly 60% of them show up just once. Together, the top ten hold 7.6% of the sample. No antigen has been assigned to these receptors. Sequenced: cultured T cells, either the whole culture or a sorted T cell fraction (not recorded which). The sample's cell subset or site, from its label and the paper: Tr1-enriched cell product generated in vitro against host alloantigens. These receptors all come from a human donor in good health.

The rearrangement links TRBV6-6 to TRBJ2-5, with 7 bases fitting TRBD1. The CDR3 runs to 14 residues. CDR1 is MNHNY, CDR2 SVGAGI, per germline (reference sequence). With V trimmed by 2 bases and J by 5 bases, 5 bases remained unmatched. The chain's CDR3 is CASSYPTGLETQYF. The CDR3 DNA reads TGTGCCAGCAGTTACCCGACAGGGCTGGAGACCCAGTACTTC.

This clonotype appeared a few times. This chain connects TRBV11-2 to TRBJ2-1, with 11 bases identical to TRBD2. The CDR3 covers 17 residues. The V gene end was trimmed by 1 base and the J gene end by 3 bases; junction bases not matched to a gene: 5. From germline, CDR1 is SGHAT and CDR2 FQNNGV. The chain's CDR3 is CASSLGRLAGLYNEQFF. CDR3 DNA sequence: TGTGCCAGCAGCTTAGGTAGACTAGCGGGGCTCTACAATGAGCAGTTCTTC.

The chain uses TRBV24-1 and TRBJ1-5, with D hard to call. V gave up 6 bases and J gave up 0 bases, with 8 bases separating them. The CDR3 extends over 14 amino acids. CDR1 and CDR2 from the germline V gene are KGHDR and SFDVKD. CDR3 coding DNA: TGTGCCACCAGTTCGCAGTTTAGCAATCAGCCCCAGCATTTT. It codes for CATSSQFSNQPQHF.

This clonotype appeared a few times. V gene TRBV2 combines with J gene TRBJ2-2; D gene ambiguous. The CDR3 consists of 13 residues. Looked up from germline, CDR1 is SNHLY and CDR2 is FYNNEI. V lost 4 bases, J lost 4 bases, and 7 bases lay in between. In DNA, the CDR3 is TGTGCCAGCAGTGTTCGGACCACCGGGGAGCTGTTTTTT. It translates to CASSVRTTGELFF.

In its sample, this clonotype was seen once. The V gene is TRBV20-1, the J gene TRBJ1-5; 7 nucleotides line up with TRBD1. The germline V gene encodes CDR1 DFQATT and CDR2 SNEGSKA (reference sequence). The V and J ends lost 7 bases and 8 bases, in that order; junction bases with no gene match: 5. The CDR3 is 11 amino acids. The CDR3 protein is CSVQGSEPQHF. DNA of the CDR3: TGCAGTGTACAGGGGAGCGAGCCCCAGCATTTT.

V is TRBV7-9 and J is TRBJ1-5, with D perhaps matching TRBD1 (6 bases). Trimming removed 1 base from V and 3 bases from J, with 13 bases in between. The CDR3 sequence is 16 residues long. Germline lookup yields CDR1 SEHNR and CDR2 FQNEAQ (reference sequence). For the CDR3, the DNA is TGTGCCAGCAGCTTAGGCGGGGGCGCAAACAATCAGCCCCAGCATTTT. Translation gives CASSLGGGANNQPQHF.

The chain is built from TRBV29-1 and TRBJ1-2; tentative D call: TRBD1 (6 bases). Germline V CDR1 and CDR2: SQVTM, ANQGSEA. The CDR3 has 16 amino acids. Trimming removed 0 bases at V and 6 bases at J, with 20 bases between. The CDR3 region has the DNA TGCAGCGTTGAAGATCCGCCCTCGACAGGACGCGATGGCTACACCTTC. Translating gives CSVEDPPSTGRDGYTF.

The V and J genes are TRBV7-8 and TRBJ2-5; 9 bases map to TRBD2. This CDR3 is built from 13 residues. Germline V gives CDR1 SGHVS, CDR2 FQNEAQ. With 3 bases clipped from V and 5 bases from J, the junction kept 1 base outside the gene matches. In nucleotides, the CDR3 is TGTGCCAGCAGCTTTACTAGCGGGGAGACCCAGTACTTC. This translates into CASSFTSGETQYF. Variable domain in full (rest from reference TRBV7-8 and TRBJ2-5): GAGVSQSPRYKVAKRGQDVALRCDPISGHVSLFWYQQALGQGPEFLTYFQNEAQLDKSGLPSDRFFAERPEGSVSTLKIQRTQQEDSAVYLCASSFTSGETQYFGPGTRLLVL.

The chain recombines TRBV19 with TRBJ1-1, with no clear D. With 6 bases removed from V and 2 bases from J, the gap between germline ends came to 16 bases. This CDR3 is built from 15 residues. The germline V gene encodes CDR1 LNHDA and CDR2 SQIVND (reference sequence). As DNA, the CDR3 is TGTGCCAGTAGCACGGTGGATTCAGGAAACACTGAAGCTTTCTTT. Translated, it gives CASSTVDSGNTEAFF.

This clonotype came up a few times. V and J are TRBV6-1 and TRBJ2-1, with D tentatively TRBD2 (6 bases). The CDR3 runs to 14 residues. V lost 4 bases and J lost 10, with 17 bases in between. In germline, CDR1 is MNHNS, CDR2 SASEGT. The CDR3 sequence is CASSAVAVRGEQFF. In nucleotides, the CDR3 is TGTGCCAGCAGTGCGGTAGCGGTAAGAGGGGAGCAGTTCTTC.